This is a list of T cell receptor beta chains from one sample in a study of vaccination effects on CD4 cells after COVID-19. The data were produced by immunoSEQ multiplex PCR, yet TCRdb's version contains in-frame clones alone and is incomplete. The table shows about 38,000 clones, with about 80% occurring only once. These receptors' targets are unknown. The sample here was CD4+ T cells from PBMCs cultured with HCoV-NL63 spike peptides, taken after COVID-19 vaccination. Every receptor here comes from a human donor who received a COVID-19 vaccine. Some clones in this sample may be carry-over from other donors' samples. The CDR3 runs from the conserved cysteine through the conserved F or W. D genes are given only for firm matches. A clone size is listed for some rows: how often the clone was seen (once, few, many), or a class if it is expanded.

CDR3nt: TGTGCCAGCTCACCACCGGGACTAGCGTTCAATGAGCAGTTCTTC
CDR3aa: CASSPPGLAFNEQFF
j_gene: TRBJ2-1
abundance: -
d_gene: TRBD2
v_gene: TRBV18

CDR3nt: TGTGCCTGGAGGGCCGGGACAGGTGCTAATGAAAAACTGTTTTTT
CDR3aa: CAWRAGTGANEKLFF
j_gene: TRBJ1-4
abundance: -
d_gene: TRBD1
v_gene: TRBV30

CDR3nt: TGCGCCAGCAGCTTGCCAGGGATGAACACTGAAGCTTTCTTT
CDR3aa: CASSLPGMNTEAFF
j_gene: TRBJ1-1
abundance: -
d_gene: -
v_gene: TRBV5-1

CDR3nt: TGTGCCAGCAGTTTCCGGGACAGGGGGCTCTATGAGCAGTTCTTC
CDR3aa: CASSFRDRGLYEQFF
j_gene: TRBJ2-1
abundance: -
d_gene: TRBD1
v_gene: TRBV27

CDR3nt: TGTGCCAGCAGTCTCAGGGGGATGGGTGAGCAGTTCTTC
CDR3aa: CASSLRGMGEQFF
j_gene: TRBJ2-1
abundance: -
d_gene: TRBD1
v_gene: TRBV12-3/TRBV12-4

CDR3nt: TGTGCCAGCAGCTCTGGGACAGGGACCTACACCGGGGAGCTGTTTTTT
CDR3aa: CASSSGTGTYTGELFF
j_gene: TRBJ2-2
abundance: -
d_gene: TRBD1
v_gene: TRBV7-8

CDR3nt: TGTGCCAGCAGTACCGGACAGATAGCCAAAAACATTCAGTACTTC
CDR3aa: CASSTGQIAKNIQYF
j_gene: TRBJ2-4
abundance: once
d_gene: -
v_gene: TRBV6-5

CDR3nt: TGTGCCAGCAGCTTAGGGATGTCCGGAAACACCATATATTTT
CDR3aa: CASSLGMSGNTIYF
j_gene: TRBJ1-3
abundance: -
d_gene: -
v_gene: TRBV7-2

CDR3nt: TGTGCCAGCAGCACTCCCAGGGGGCGCAGATCGTATGAGCAGTTCTTC
CDR3aa: CASSTPRGRRSYEQFF
j_gene: TRBJ2-1
abundance: -
d_gene: TRBD1
v_gene: TRBV7-8

CDR3nt: TGTGCCAGCAGTCCCGGGACAGGGCCCGCCGATACGCAGTATTTT
CDR3aa: CASSPGTGPADTQYF
j_gene: TRBJ2-3
abundance: -
d_gene: TRBD1
v_gene: TRBV2

CDR3nt: TGTGCCAGCACCTCCCCTCGTAGCGGACAGGGGACTAATGAGCAGTTCTTC
CDR3aa: CASTSPRSGQGTNEQFF
j_gene: TRBJ2-1
abundance: -
d_gene: TRBD1
v_gene: TRBV7-2

CDR3nt: TGTGCCTGGAGCCGGGGACGGAACTATGGCTACACCTTC
CDR3aa: CAWSRGRNYGYTF
j_gene: TRBJ1-2
abundance: -
d_gene: -
v_gene: TRBV30

CDR3nt: TGTGCCAGCAGCCCCCGGGCGGACGGGAACACTGAAGCTTTCTTT
CDR3aa: CASSPRADGNTEAFF
j_gene: TRBJ1-1
abundance: -
d_gene: -
v_gene: TRBV9

CDR3nt: TGTGCCAGCATGCCCCAGGGGGAACCAGATACGCAGTATTTT
CDR3aa: CASMPQGEPDTQYF
j_gene: TRBJ2-3
abundance: -
d_gene: TRBD1
v_gene: TRBV2

CDR3nt: TGCGCCAGCAGCTTAGGGACACTAAACACTGAAGCTTTCTTT
CDR3aa: CASSLGTLNTEAFF
j_gene: TRBJ1-1
abundance: -
d_gene: -
v_gene: TRBV5-1

CDR3nt: TGTGCCAGCAGCTTAGTACCGACTGAAGCTTTCTTT
CDR3aa: CASSLVPTEAFF
j_gene: TRBJ1-1
abundance: few
d_gene: -
v_gene: TRBV7-3

CDR3nt: TGCGCCAGCAGCCAAGGACGGTATAATTCACCCCTCCACTTT
CDR3aa: CASSQGRYNSPLHF
j_gene: TRBJ1-6
abundance: -
d_gene: -
v_gene: TRBV4-3